The clone carrying this T cell receptor (beta chain) was observed a handful of times. The source of the sample is a study of cytomegalovirus exposure and HLA in healthy donors. Method: immunoSEQ multiplex PCR; TCRdb's copy keeps in-frame clones and lacks some. The sample lists some 240,000 clones, around 86% seen once, with roughly 1.2% in the top ten. This CDR3 has 15 amino acids. V lost 0 bases, J lost 1 base, and 10 bases lay in between. Germline CDR1 and CDR2: MNHEY and SVGAGI. The material sequenced was PBMCs. The rearrangement links TRBV6-5 to TRBJ2-7; D is perhaps TRBD2 (6 bases). This TCR derives from a woman between 25 and 40 years old in good health and CMV-seropositive. CDR3: CASSYSGGGSYEQYF. CDR3 in DNA: TGTGCCAGCAGTTACTCGGGGGGAGGTTCCTACGAGCAGTACTTC.